The 28 T cell receptor beta chains below all came from one sample that was sequenced in a study of T cell responses to AZD1222 COVID-19 vaccine. Using immunoSEQ multiplex PCR, the repertoire was profiled, and TCRdb retains in-frame clones only, with some absent. The sample comprises about 85,000 clones, 70% to 90% of which are singletons, and approximately 10% rests with the top ten. This material consisted of peripheral blood, taken on day 0 of MenACWY control vaccination. The receptor source for this set is an adult in good health.

The chain recombines TRBV19 with TRBJ1-5, with TRBD1 identical over 9 bases. After removal of 5 bases from V and 6 bases from J, the junction contained 11 bases not matched to a gene. The germline CDR1 and CDR2 sequences are LNHDA and SQIVND (reference sequence). The CDR3 runs 16 residues. The CDR3 region has the DNA TGTGCCAGTAGTTTGACGCCGGGACAGGGCAGTCAGCCCCAGCATTTT. This codes for CASSLTPGQGSQPQHF.

The chain has TRBV24-1 and TRBJ2-1, with D perhaps TRBD2 (6 bases). Germline lookup yields CDR1 KGHDR and CDR2 SFDVKD. Trimming removed 3 bases at V and 9 bases at J, with 17 bases between. The CDR3 is made up of 15 amino acids. This CDR3 is CATSDAKTSGIEQFF. The CDR3 nucleotides are TGTGCCACCAGTGATGCAAAGACTAGTGGTATTGAGCAGTTCTTC.

The chain links TRBV13 to TRBJ2-1; TRBD2 agrees at 10 bases. Germline-derived CDR1 and CDR2 are PRHDT and FYEKMQ (reference sequence). V was clipped by 3 bases and J by 3 bases; unmatched bases: 8. CDR3 size: 17 residues. This CDR3 is CASSFTSGGDLYNEQFF. CDR3 DNA: TGTGCCAGCAGCTTTACCAGCGGGGGGGATCTCTACAATGAGCAGTTCTTC.

In DNA form, the CDR3 reads TGTGCCTGGAGTGAGACAGGGTTTGGCACTGAAGCTTTCTTT. This codes for CAWSETGFGTEAFF. The chain is built from TRBV30 and TRBJ1-1; 7 bases line up with TRBD1. This CDR3 comprises 14 residues. Trimming took 1 base from V and 4 from J; bases not matched to a gene: 6. The germline gives CDR1 GTSNPN, CDR2 SVGIG (reference sequence).

V is TRBV29-1 and J is TRBJ2-2; 8 bases align to TRBD1. The CDR3 is made up of 12 amino acids. Per germline, CDR1 SQVTM and CDR2 ANQGSEA. Trimming took 8 bases from V and 5 from J; bases not matched to a gene: 4. The CDR3: CSSRTGTGELFF. CDR3 nucleotides: TGCAGCTCCAGGACAGGGACCGGGGAGCTGTTTTTT.

V and J are TRBV12-5 and TRBJ1-1; D is undetermined. The germline V gene encodes CDR1 LGHNT and CDR2 FRNRAP. V lost 1 base to trimming and J lost 4 bases, with 13 bases between them. CDR3 size: 15 residues. The CDR3 nucleotides are TGTGCTAGTGGTTTGGCTCTTTCGAGTGGCACTGAAGCTTTCTTT. Its translation: CASGLALSSGTEAFF.

This chain uses TRBV18 with TRBJ2-2; the match to TRBD1 covers 7 bases. The CDR3 covers 13 residues. Germline CDR1 and CDR2: KGHSH and LQKENI. The J segment lost 6 bases and the V segment lost 4 bases, leaving 2 bases of the junction unmatched. CDR3 residues: CASSRQGAGELFF. DNA for the CDR3: TGTGCCAGCTCACGTCAGGGGGCCGGGGAGCTGTTTTTT.

J is TRBJ2-7 and V is TRBV30; D might be TRBD1 or TRBD2, each matching 6 bases. Trimming stripped 3 bases from V and 6 bases from J, with 36 bases between. The CDR3 totals 20 residues. Germline V gene lookup returns CDR1 GTSNPN and CDR2 SVGIG (reference sequence). CDR3 loop: CAWSGDNLITLQGLDAEQYF. CDR3 sequence (DNA): TGTGCCTGGAGCGGAGACAATCTAATAACCCTACAGGGACTTGATGCCGAGCAGTACTTC. Using reference TRBV30 and TRBJ2-7 for the parts outside the CDR3, the full variable domain is SQTIHQWPATLVQPVGSPLSLECTVEGTSNPNLYWYRQAAGRGLQLLFYSVGIGQISSEVPQNLSASRPQDRQFILSSKKLLLSDSGFYLCAWSGDNLITLQGLDAEQYFGPGTRLTVT.

This clone was recorded only once. A clone one base away is much larger, so this may be a read error. Other DNA sequences of this sample code for an identical CDR3. The rearrangement joins TRBV4-3 to TRBJ2-2; D remains ambiguous. Germline V gene lookup returns CDR1 LGHNA and CDR2 YSLEER. The CDR3 sequence is 14 residues long. Written as DNA, the CDR3 is TGCGCCAGTAGCCAAGATCCTCGGACCGGGGAGCTGTTTTTT. The encoded protein is CASSQDPRTGELFF.

The V call is TRBV19, the J call TRBJ1-3; TRBD1 agrees at 9 bases. The germline gives CDR1 LNHDA, CDR2 SQIVND (reference sequence). This CDR3 is built from 14 residues. With 7 bases clipped from V and 4 bases from J, the junction kept 5 bases outside the gene matches. This chain's CDR3 is CASTGDRAGNTIYF. The CDR3 DNA sequence: TGTGCCAGTACCGGGGACAGGGCCGGAAACACCATATATTTT.

The rearrangement links TRBV11-2 to TRBJ1-5; 8 bases are shared with TRBD1. Germline trimming cut 6 bases from V and 4 bases from J; bases unmatched to any gene: 11. This CDR3 comprises 16 residues. CDR1 SGHAT and CDR2 FQNNGV come from the germline V gene. In nucleotides, the CDR3 is TGTGCCAGCAGTCAAACAGGGGGGATTAGTAATCAGCCCCAGCATTTT. Encoded protein: CASSQTGGISNQPQHF.

This chain connects TRBV27 to TRBJ2-2, with D unclear. CDR3 size: 13 residues. CDR1 MNHEY and CDR2 SMNVEV come from the germline V gene (reference sequence). Trimming shortened V by 8 bases and J by 3 bases, and 10 bases separated the two germline ends. The CDR3 bases are TGTGCCAGCGGTCGTCTAGACACCGGGGAGCTGTTTTTT. This translates into CASGRLDTGELFF.

The V gene is TRBV18, the J gene TRBJ1-4; D is unclear. V was clipped by 4 bases and J by 0 bases, with 9 bases between them. Germline V CDR1 and CDR2: KGHSH, LQKENI. The CDR3 covers 15 residues. DNA for the CDR3: TGTGCCAGCTCACAGTCAGCCGCAACTAATGAAAAACTGTTTTTT. Protein product: CASSQSAATNEKLFF.

This rearrangement joins TRBV2 to TRBJ1-5, with D unclear. CDR1 and CDR2 (germline): SNHLY, FYNNEI. With 4 bases removed from V and 6 bases from J, the gap between germline ends came to 10 bases. The CDR3 consists of 13 residues. CDR3 sequence: CASSGEGSQPQHF. The CDR3 DNA reads as TGTGCCAGCAGTGGAGAGGGTTCTCAGCCCCAGCATTTT.

This chain uses TRBV5-6 with TRBJ2-7; D might be TRBD1 (6 bases). The V gene's germline CDR1 is SGHDT and CDR2 YYEEEE. The CDR3 contains 16 residues. The V and J ends lost 3 bases and 2 bases respectively, with 18 bases between them. CDR3 nucleotide sequence: TGTGCCAGCAGCTCAAGGCGGCAGGGGACGGCCTACGAGCAGTACTTC. Translated, it gives CASSSRRQGTAYEQYF.

This chain joins TRBV2 and TRBJ2-2, with 8 bases lining up with TRBD1. Germline V gene lookup returns CDR1 SNHLY and CDR2 FYNNEI. J gave up 6 bases and V 7 bases, and 7 bases lay outside the gene matches. The CDR3 length is 14 residues. CDR3 loop: CASNTGGRSGELFF. DNA for the CDR3: TGTGCCAGCAACACAGGGGGAAGGTCCGGGGAGCTGTTTTTT.

The V gene is TRBV11-2, the J gene TRBJ1-2; perhaps TRBD1 as D (5 bases). Germline lookup yields CDR1 SGHAT and CDR2 FQNNGV. V was clipped by 1 base and J by 4 bases, with 7 bases between them. This CDR3 is 13 amino acids long. The CDR3 DNA follows: TGTGCCAGCAGCTTAGGGCAGGGCTATGGCTACACCTTC. Its protein product is CASSLGQGYGYTF.

The chain uses TRBV7-9 and TRBJ1-1, with TRBD1 identical over 9 bases. Per the germline V gene, CDR1 is SEHNR and CDR2 is FQNEAQ (reference sequence). With V trimmed by 4 bases and J by 3 bases, 9 bases remained unmatched. This CDR3 is 16 amino acids long. The CDR3 spells CASSSGPGQGHTEAFF. The CDR3, as DNA: TGTGCCAGCAGCTCCGGGCCGGGACAGGGACACACTGAAGCTTTCTTT.

The chain couples TRBV29-1 to TRBJ1-1; D unresolved. The germline V gene has CDR1 SQVTM and CDR2 ANQGSEA. V was pared by 7 bases and J by 1 base, with 16 bases between. This CDR3 has 14 residues. The CDR3 region is CSATPPVKNTEAFF. CDR3 nucleotide sequence: TGCAGCGCCACCCCCCCAGTAAAGAACACTGAAGCTTTCTTT.

This chain connects TRBV19 to TRBJ2-3, with TRBD1 matching over 7 bases. The CDR3 extends over 13 amino acids. Germline-derived CDR1 and CDR2 are LNHDA and SQIVND (reference sequence). J was trimmed by 10 bases and V by 2 bases; bases with no gene match: 6. The CDR3 sequence: CASSIIDRDAQYF. The DNA of the CDR3 is TGTGCCAGTAGTATAATAGACAGGGACGCGCAGTATTTT.

This clone appeared a single time. The CDR3 is CASSSTGDEQFF. CDR3 DNA: TGTGCCAGCAGCTCGACAGGGGATGAGCAGTTCTTC. The genes are TRBV7-9 and TRBJ2-1; 8 bases are shared with TRBD1. V shed 4 bases and J 8 bases; nucleotides not matched to a gene: 1. The CDR3 loop spans 12 amino acids. Germline V lookup: CDR1 SEHNR, CDR2 FQNEAQ (reference sequence). The variable domain in full, with the rest retrieved from reference TRBV7-9 and TRBJ2-1, is DTGVSQNPRHKITKRGQNVTFRCDPISEHNRLYWYRQTLGQGPEFLTYFQNEAQLEKSRLLSDRFSAERPKGSFSTLEIQRTEQGDSAMYLCASSSTGDEQFFGPGTRLTVL.

The chain employs TRBV5-1 and TRBJ1-1, with D possibly matching TRBD1 (5 bases). The V end was cut by 4 bases, the J end by 1 base, with 14 bases between. This CDR3 contains 15 residues. The V gene's germline CDR1 is SGHRS and CDR2 YFSETQ. The CDR3, as DNA: TGCGCCAGCAGCCCCCGTGGCAGGGAGAACACTGAAGCTTTCTTT. Protein product: CASSPRGRENTEAFF. Full variable domain (remainder filled in from reference TRBV5-1 and TRBJ1-1): KAGVTQTPRYLIKTRGQQVTLSCSPISGHRSVSWYQQTPGQGLQFLFEYFSETQRNKGNFPGRFSGRQFSNSRSEMNVSTLELGDSALYLCASSPRGRENTEAFFGQGTRLTVV.

The V and J genes are TRBV7-9 and TRBJ2-1, with 13 bases lining up with TRBD2. The CDR3 consists of 17 residues. Germline-derived CDR1 and CDR2 are SEHNR and FQNEAQ (reference sequence). After removal of 5 bases from V and 3 bases from J, the junction contained 7 bases not matched to a gene. The CDR3 region has the DNA TGTGCCAGCAGCGGACGGACTAGCGGGGGTCGCTACAATGAGCAGTTCTTC. It specifies CASSGRTSGGRYNEQFF.

The chain is built from TRBV20-1 and TRBJ1-1; no clear D. The CDR3 is 12 amino acids. The V and J ends lost 3 bases and 4 bases respectively, with 9 bases between them. CDR1 and CDR2 from the germline V gene are DFQATT and SNEGSKA (reference sequence). The chain's CDR3 is CSASLGGTEAFF. The CDR3 DNA follows: TGCAGTGCTAGTCTTGGAGGCACTGAAGCTTTCTTT.

This clone occurred once. The V call is TRBV4-2, the J call TRBJ2-5, with 11 positions matching TRBD2. After removal of 0 bases from V and 4 bases from J, the junction contained 10 bases not matched to a gene. Germline V gene lookup returns CDR1 LGHNA and CDR2 YNFKEQ. This CDR3 has 18 residues. The CDR3 nucleotides are TGTGCCAGCAGCCAAGATGGGGGACTAGCGGAAAATTTAGAGACCCAGTACTTC. Its protein product is CASSQDGGLAENLETQYF.

The chain carries TRBV30 and TRBJ2-7; 14 nucleotides agree with TRBD2. Trimming removed 4 bases from V and 6 bases from J; junction bases left unmatched: 2. Germline V CDR1 and CDR2: GTSNPN, SVGIG (reference sequence). This CDR3 has 13 amino acids. In DNA, the CDR3 is TGTGCCTGGAAGACTAGCGGGGGGGTCGAGCAGTACTTC. Amino acids: CAWKTSGGVEQYF. Full variable domain (outside the CDR3, taken from reference TRBV30 and TRBJ2-7): SQTIHQWPATLVQPVGSPLSLECTVEGTSNPNLYWYRQAAGRGLQLLFYSVGIGQISSEVPQNLSASRPQDRQFILSSKKLLLSDSGFYLCAWKTSGGVEQYFGPGTRLTVT.

The chain recombines TRBV11-2 with TRBJ1-4; 7 bases line up with TRBD1. This CDR3 comprises 14 residues. CDR1 and CDR2 from the germline V gene are SGHAT and FQNNGV. After removal of 2 bases from V and 8 bases from J, the junction contained 5 bases not matched to a gene. CDR3 sequence (DNA): TGTGCCAGCAGCTTAACAGGGGCTTACGAAAAACTGTTTTTT. It encodes CASSLTGAYEKLFF. Combining the CDR3 with reference TRBV11-2 and TRBJ1-4 gives the whole variable domain EAGVAQSPRYKIIEKRQSVAFWCNPISGHATLYWYQQILGQGPKLLIQFQNNGVVDDSQLPKDRFSAERLKGVDSTLKIQPAKLEDSAVYLCASSLTGAYEKLFFGSGTQLSVL.

This chain connects TRBV7-9 to TRBJ1-1; 7 bases fit TRBD1. V lost 5 bases to trimming and J lost 8 bases; unmatched junction nucleotides: 2. This CDR3 comprises 11 residues. Germline V lookup: CDR1 SEHNR, CDR2 FQNEAQ (reference sequence). In DNA form, the CDR3 reads TGTGCCAGCAGCACGACAGGGGAAGCTTTCTTT. Translating it yields CASSTTGEAFF. The variable domain in full, with the rest retrieved from reference TRBV7-9 and TRBJ1-1, is DTGVSQNPRHKITKRGQNVTFRCDPISEHNRLYWYRQTLGQGPEFLTYFQNEAQLEKSRLLSDRFSAERPKGSFSTLEIQRTEQGDSAMYLCASSTTGEAFFGQGTRLTVV.